This TCR beta chain emerged from a study of T-cell reconstitution after alpha-beta-depleted transplantation in children. Points from the study as a whole: Reportedly, alpha-beta T cells present about two months post-transplant originated from several hundred expanded clones of graft origin. T-cell counts and diversity at one year post-transplant came mainly from newly produced T cells.

About this clonotype: Antigen specificity is unknown.

Unique molecular identifiers featured in how the TCRbeta library was prepared. In TCRdb, the PCR reads were re-called with MiXCR into one record per CDR3 protein. Of around 100,000 distinct CDR3 sequences detected, less than 6% appear once; the ten largest clones hold more than 5.5%. Germline assignment: CDR1 SGHRS and CDR2 YFSETQ. The CDR3 totals 15 residues. V lost 1 base and J lost 6; bases outside the gene matches: 9. The sample here was PBMCs, mostly from graft donor cells, taken 60 days after TCRalphabeta/CD19-depleted stem cell transplant. V and J are TRBV5-1 and TRBJ1-2; 7 bases fit TRBD1. This clonotype originated in a female patient younger than 10 who had a stem cell transplant for Fanconi anemia, so the T cells may come from the graft donor. The CDR3 DNA reads as TGCGCCAGCAGCTTGATAACGACAGGGAGGAATGGCTACACCTTC. Its protein is CASSLITTGRNGYTF. The whole variable domain, remainder taken from reference TRBV5-1 and TRBJ1-2, is KAGVTQTPRYLIKTRGQQVTLSCSPISGHRSVSWYQQTPGQGLQFLFEYFSETQRNKGNFPGRFSGRQFSNSRSEMNVSTLELGDSALYLCASSLITTGRNGYTFGSGTRLTVV.